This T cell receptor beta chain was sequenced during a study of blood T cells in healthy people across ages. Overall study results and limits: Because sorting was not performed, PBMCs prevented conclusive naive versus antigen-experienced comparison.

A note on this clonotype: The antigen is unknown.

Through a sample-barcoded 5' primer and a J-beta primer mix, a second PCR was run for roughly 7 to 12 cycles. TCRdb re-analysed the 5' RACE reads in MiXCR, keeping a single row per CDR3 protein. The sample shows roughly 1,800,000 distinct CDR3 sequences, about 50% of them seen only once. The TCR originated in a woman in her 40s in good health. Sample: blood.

The CDR3 reads CASSLGGTGSSLSGYTF. The CDR3 nucleotides are TGTGCCAGCAGTCTCGGTGGGACAGGGAGTTCATTGAGTGGCTACACCTTC. The rearrangement links TRBV12-3 or TRBV12-4 to TRBJ1-2; 9 nucleotides line up with TRBD1. The CDR3 runs to 17 residues. J was trimmed by 7 bases and V by 5 bases; bases with no gene match: 17.